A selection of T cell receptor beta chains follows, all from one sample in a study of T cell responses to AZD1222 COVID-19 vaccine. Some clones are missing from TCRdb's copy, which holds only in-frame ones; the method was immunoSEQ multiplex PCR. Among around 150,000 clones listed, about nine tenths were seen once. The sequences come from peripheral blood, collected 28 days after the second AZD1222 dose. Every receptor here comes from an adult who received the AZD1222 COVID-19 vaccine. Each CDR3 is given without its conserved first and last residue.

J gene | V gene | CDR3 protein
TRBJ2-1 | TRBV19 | ASSMTSGPYNEQF
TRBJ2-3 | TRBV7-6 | ASRGAGVTDTQY
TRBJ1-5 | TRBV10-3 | AISGGGNQPQH
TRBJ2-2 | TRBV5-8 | ASSLQPSVVTGELF
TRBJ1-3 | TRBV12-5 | ASGLLTGSSGNTIY
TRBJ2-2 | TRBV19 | ASSRTQGTGELF
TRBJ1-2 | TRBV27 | ASRGTGRGYT
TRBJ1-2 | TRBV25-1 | ASSAGAMGGYT
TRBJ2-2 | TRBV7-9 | ASSGLNTGELF
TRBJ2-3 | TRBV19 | ASSIGLAGAVDTQY
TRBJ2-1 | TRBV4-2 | ASSQENIRTKLAFEQF
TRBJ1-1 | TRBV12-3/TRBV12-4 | ASSRERLEAF
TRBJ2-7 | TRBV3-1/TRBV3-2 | ASSQDIPMAGLAGTYEQY
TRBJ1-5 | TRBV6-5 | ASSKGSNQPQH
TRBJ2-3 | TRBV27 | ASSFGQRTDTQY
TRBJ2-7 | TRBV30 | AWSDIYEQY
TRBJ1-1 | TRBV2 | ASRDRGMNTEAF
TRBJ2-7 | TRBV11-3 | ASSKGQGTYEQY
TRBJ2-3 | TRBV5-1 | ASSPRTNHTDTQY
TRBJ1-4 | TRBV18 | ASSPTQGQELF
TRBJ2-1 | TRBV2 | ASSRVTGLAGVRQF
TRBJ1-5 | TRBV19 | ASSMVSGVRHPQH
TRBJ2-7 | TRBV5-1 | ASSLHDEQY
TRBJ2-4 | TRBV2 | ASSPSGGVAKNIQY
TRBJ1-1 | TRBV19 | ASSHGSRAIMNTEAF
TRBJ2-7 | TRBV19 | ASSISGLSYEQY
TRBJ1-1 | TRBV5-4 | ASSYAQGKNTEAF
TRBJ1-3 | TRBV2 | ASRDRSSSGNTIY
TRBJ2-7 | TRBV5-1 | ASSPRLAGGYEQY
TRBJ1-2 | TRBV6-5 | ASTYAGYT
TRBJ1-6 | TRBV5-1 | ASSVGQNANSPLH
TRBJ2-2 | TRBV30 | APTMTSGETGELF
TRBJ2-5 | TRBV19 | ASRRDAVKETQY
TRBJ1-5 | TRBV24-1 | ATSPSGGTYSNQPQH
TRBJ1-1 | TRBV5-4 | ASSDGPDTEAF
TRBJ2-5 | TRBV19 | ASSISGQETQY
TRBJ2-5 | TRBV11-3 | ASSSDQETQY
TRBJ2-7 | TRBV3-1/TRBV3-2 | ASSPGLAGDYEQY
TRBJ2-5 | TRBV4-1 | ASSHIPGLRKETQETQY
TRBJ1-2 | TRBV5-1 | ASSLSSGDGYT
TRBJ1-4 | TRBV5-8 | ASSFPGEKLF
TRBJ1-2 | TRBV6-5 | ASTSEFYGYT
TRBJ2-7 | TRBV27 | ASSWGPTVGEQY
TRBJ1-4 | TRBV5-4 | ASSPGNRGNEKLF
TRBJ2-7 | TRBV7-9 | ASSLGETYEQY
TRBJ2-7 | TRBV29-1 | SAQRDSYEQY
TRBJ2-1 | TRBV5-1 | ASRRSGTSWSSYNEQF
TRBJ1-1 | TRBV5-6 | ASSSYRVESEAF
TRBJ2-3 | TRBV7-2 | ASSLAWDRRQDTQY
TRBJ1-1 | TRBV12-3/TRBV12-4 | ASSLGPTEAF
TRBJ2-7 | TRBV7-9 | ASSSGPSRSYEQY